This T cell receptor beta chain was captured in a study of blood T cell repertoires in COVID-19. The length of the CDR3 is 13 residues. V lost 5 bases and J 8 bases, leaving 15 bases between the germline ends. The germline V gene has CDR1 SGHTA and CDR2 FQGNSA. Cohort allocation depended upon clinical history that participants reported. The table came from immunoSEQ multiplex PCR; TCRdb's copy has only in-frame clones and leaves some out. The sample has approximately 300,000 clones, just over 85% seen once; the top ten hold less than 4.5%. Sequencing input: PBMCs or T cells enriched from blood (not recorded which). This chain links TRBV7-2 with TRBJ1-2; perhaps TRBD1 as D (6 bases). The sequence derives from a man aged 30 to 45 who had recovered from COVID-19. The CDR3 protein is CASSGTGRGGYTF. The CDR3, as DNA: TGTGCCAGCAGCGGTACGGGAAGGGGGGGCTACACCTTC.